This T cell receptor beta chain was captured in a study of PD-L1 blockade in urothelial cancer. Sequencing was performed with immunoSEQ multiplex PCR; in TCRdb, only in-frame clones are kept and a portion is missing. The table lists about 95,000 clones, 80% to 90% of them singletons, with 2% to 2.5% in the top ten. Time point specified: pretreatment peripheral blood. Each patient presented with locally advanced or metastatic urothelial carcinoma. For each patient, 1 to 8 samples were obtained, pretreatment and on-treatment. The V end lost 0 bases, the J end lost 4 bases, and 9 bases lay between the germline ends. Germline V gene lookup returns CDR1 MGHRA and CDR2 YSYEKL. The CDR3 contains 14 residues. This clone has a single count.

This specimen was PBMCs, taken around atezolizumab (anti-PD-L1) treatment. The chain carries TRBV4-1 and TRBJ2-5; D might be TRBD1 (6 bases). The TCR was taken from a man in his fifties or sixties with urothelial cancer. CDR3: CASSQDNRAETQYF. The DNA for the CDR3 is TGCGCCAGCAGCCAAGATAACAGGGCAGAGACCCAGTACTTC.